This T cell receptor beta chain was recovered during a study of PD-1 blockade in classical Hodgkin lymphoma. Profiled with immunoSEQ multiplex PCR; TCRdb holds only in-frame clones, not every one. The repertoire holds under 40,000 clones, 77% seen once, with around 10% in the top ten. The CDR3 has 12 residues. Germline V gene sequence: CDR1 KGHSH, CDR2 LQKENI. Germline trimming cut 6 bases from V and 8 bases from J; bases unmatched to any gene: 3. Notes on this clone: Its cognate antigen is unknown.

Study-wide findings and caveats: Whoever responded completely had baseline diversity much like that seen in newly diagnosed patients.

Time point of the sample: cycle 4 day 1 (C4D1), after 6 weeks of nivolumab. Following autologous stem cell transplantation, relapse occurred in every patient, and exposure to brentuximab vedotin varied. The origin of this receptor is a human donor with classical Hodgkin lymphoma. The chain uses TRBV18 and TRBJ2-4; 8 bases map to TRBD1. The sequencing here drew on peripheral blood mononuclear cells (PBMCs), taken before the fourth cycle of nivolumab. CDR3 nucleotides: TGTGCCAGCTCGCGACAGGGGTACATTCAGTACTTC. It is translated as CASSRQGYIQYF.